These T cell receptor beta chains were read from a single sample in a study of human T cells and chemical hapten exposure. TCRdb analysed the RACE reads with MiXCR anew, one entry per CDR3 protein. The sample includes under 130,000 distinct CDR3 sequences, under 40% of them seen just once. The starting material was whole blood, obtained in connection with sensitization to the hapten diphenylcyclopropenone (DPC). These receptor sequences come from a man aged 35-49 years with alopecia areata. Some clones in this sample may be carry-over from other donors' samples. The conserved cysteine and the conserved F or W are not part of the CDR3 here. A D gene is named only where the DNA matches it firmly. Clone size is not always given. Where it is, it says once, few, many or a class for expanded clones.

clone size: .
V gene: TRBV7-2
J gene: TRBJ2-6
D gene: TRBD2
CDR3 protein: ASSLDILAGSGGANVLT

clone size: few
V gene: TRBV20-1
J gene: TRBJ1-1
D gene: .
CDR3 protein: SASRGISEAF

clone size: few
V gene: TRBV28
J gene: TRBJ1-2
D gene: .
CDR3 protein: ARNMGSVNYGYT

clone size: .
V gene: TRBV24-1
J gene: TRBJ1-5
D gene: .
CDR3 protein: ATSDPVRPQPQH

clone size: .
V gene: TRBV20-1
J gene: TRBJ2-1
D gene: TRBD2
CDR3 protein: SAKPLPGLAINEQF

clone size: few
V gene: TRBV19
J gene: TRBJ1-1
D gene: .
CDR3 protein: ASSIRGMNTEAF

clone size: few
V gene: TRBV20-1
J gene: TRBJ2-1
D gene: .
CDR3 protein: SARLAGPKNEQF

clone size: .
V gene: TRBV5-6
J gene: TRBJ2-5
D gene: .
CDR3 protein: ASSGKWIGQETQY

clone size: few
V gene: TRBV4-2
J gene: TRBJ2-7
D gene: TRBD2
CDR3 protein: ASSQNGAGSSYEQY

clone size: .
V gene: TRBV15
J gene: TRBJ2-5
D gene: TRBD1
CDR3 protein: ATSSSTGGSWGTQY

clone size: once
V gene: TRBV2
J gene: TRBJ1-4
D gene: .
CDR3 protein: ASSTGTSGSNEKLF

clone size: few
V gene: TRBV3-1
J gene: TRBJ2-1
D gene: .
CDR3 protein: ASSQGSSYNEQF

clone size: few
V gene: TRBV20-1
J gene: TRBJ2-1
D gene: .
CDR3 protein: SARPRSGRNIYNEQF

clone size: few
V gene: TRBV3-1
J gene: TRBJ1-4
D gene: .
CDR3 protein: ASSQDEKLF

clone size: .
V gene: TRBV6-5
J gene: TRBJ2-3
D gene: .
CDR3 protein: ASSRLGATQY

clone size: .
V gene: TRBV20-1
J gene: TRBJ2-3
D gene: TRBD2
CDR3 protein: SASWLAGVADTQY

clone size: many
V gene: TRBV6-5
J gene: TRBJ1-4
D gene: TRBD1
CDR3 protein: ASREGTGRRF

clone size: few
V gene: TRBV20-1
J gene: TRBJ1-4
D gene: .
CDR3 protein: SAPQQDYEKLF

clone size: once
V gene: TRBV3-1
J gene: TRBJ2-5
D gene: TRBD2
CDR3 protein: ASSQLVREATQETQY

clone size: .
V gene: TRBV21-1
J gene: TRBJ1-5
D gene: .
CDR3 protein: ASSIRYREICNQPQH

clone size: .
V gene: TRBV7-2
J gene: TRBJ2-4
D gene: .
CDR3 protein: ASSLENIQY

clone size: few
V gene: TRBV20-1
J gene: TRBJ2-2
D gene: .
CDR3 protein: SARVPTGLAGELF

clone size: .
V gene: TRBV7-9
J gene: TRBJ1-1
D gene: .
CDR3 protein: ASIGEEAF

clone size: .
V gene: TRBV6-6
J gene: TRBJ1-4
D gene: .
CDR3 protein: ASSYSSLGEKLF

clone size: .
V gene: TRBV6-1
J gene: TRBJ2-7
D gene: TRBD1
CDR3 protein: ASRDSGTGRHEQY

clone size: few
V gene: TRBV4-3
J gene: TRBJ2-3
D gene: TRBD2
CDR3 protein: ASSPTTSGIGTQY

clone size: once
V gene: TRBV27
J gene: TRBJ2-5
D gene: .
CDR3 protein: ASSLLGGPWETQY

clone size: .
V gene: TRBV20-1
J gene: TRBJ1-4
D gene: TRBD1
CDR3 protein: SAIDRGLGEKLF

clone size: .
V gene: TRBV28
J gene: TRBJ1-1
D gene: TRBD1
CDR3 protein: ASSLVQGGTNTEAF

clone size: .
V gene: TRBV12-3/TRBV12-4
J gene: TRBJ2-3
D gene: TRBD1
CDR3 protein: ASSPGQGADTQY

clone size: once
V gene: TRBV24-1
J gene: TRBJ1-1
D gene: TRBD1
CDR3 protein: ATPQGGASSEAF

clone size: .
V gene: TRBV15
J gene: TRBJ2-3
D gene: TRBD2
CDR3 protein: ATSRGGGADTQY

clone size: once
V gene: TRBV7-9
J gene: TRBJ2-3
D gene: .
CDR3 protein: ASRDADTQY

clone size: .
V gene: TRBV4-2
J gene: TRBJ2-4
D gene: .
CDR3 protein: ASSQDISGLAKNIQY

clone size: .
V gene: TRBV10-2
J gene: TRBJ2-3
D gene: .
CDR3 protein: ASSAGIGTDTQY

clone size: few
V gene: TRBV2
J gene: TRBJ2-3
D gene: .
CDR3 protein: ASSNLAPPDTQY

clone size: few
V gene: TRBV28
J gene: TRBJ2-2
D gene: TRBD1
CDR3 protein: ASSLGQGAIGELF

clone size: many
V gene: TRBV28
J gene: TRBJ1-3
D gene: TRBD1
CDR3 protein: ASSSPSTGEGNTIY

clone size: .
V gene: TRBV25-1
J gene: TRBJ1-1
D gene: .
CDR3 protein: ASSEYLQGRTTEAF

clone size: few
V gene: TRBV7-8
J gene: TRBJ2-7
D gene: .
CDR3 protein: ASSLVGGRGEQY